This T cell receptor beta chain was identified during a study of cytomegalovirus exposure and HLA in healthy donors. The PCR made use of 60 Vbeta and 13 Jbeta primers. TCRdb's copy holds only in-frame clones and misses some; the assay was immunoSEQ multiplex PCR. The sample yields around 130,000 clones, roughly two thirds seen once. Regarding this clone: Other DNA sequences in the same sample also yield this CDR3.

J gave up 4 bases and V 4 bases, and 2 bases lay outside the gene matches. CDR1 SGHTA and CDR2 FQGTGA come from the germline V gene. The CDR3 is 13 amino acids. Healthy bone marrow donors formed the donor group. The sample comprised PBMCs. The chain links TRBV7-3 to TRBJ2-5, with 8 bases fitting TRBD1. The TCR originated in a young man in good health and CMV-seropositive. The CDR3 DNA is TGTGCCAGCAGCTCCGGACAGGGAGAGACCCAGTACTTC. Its translation is CASSSGQGETQYF. The full variable domain, with the rest looked up from reference TRBV7-3 and TRBJ2-5, is GAGVSQTPSNKVTEKGKYVELRCDPISGHTALYWYRQSLGQGPEFLIYFQGTGAADDSGLPNDRFFAVRPEGSVSTLKIQRTERGDSAVYLCASSSGQGETQYFGPGTRLLVL.